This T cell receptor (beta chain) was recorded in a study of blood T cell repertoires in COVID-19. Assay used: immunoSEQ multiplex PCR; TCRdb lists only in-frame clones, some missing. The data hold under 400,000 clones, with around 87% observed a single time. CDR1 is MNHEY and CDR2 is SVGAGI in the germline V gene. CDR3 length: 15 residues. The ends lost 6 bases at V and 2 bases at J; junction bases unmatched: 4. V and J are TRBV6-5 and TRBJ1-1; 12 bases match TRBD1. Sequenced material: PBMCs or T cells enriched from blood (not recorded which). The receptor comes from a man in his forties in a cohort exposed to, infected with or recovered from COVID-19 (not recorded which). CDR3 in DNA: TGTGCCAGCAGACCCGGGACAGGGGGCAACACTGAAGCTTTCTTT. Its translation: CASRPGTGGNTEAFF.